Sequencing of this TCR beta chain was carried out in a study of cytomegalovirus exposure and HLA in healthy donors. Study conclusions and caveats: Previous analysis showed most TCR beta V segments were productive about 90% or about 30% of the time.

The CDR3 totals 13 residues. From germline, CDR1 is SGHTA and CDR2 FQGTGA. V was trimmed by 5 bases and J by 1 base, leaving 8 bases between them. The PCR ran on 60 Vbeta and 13 Jbeta primers. Clones were read by immunoSEQ multiplex PCR, and TCRdb kept only the in-frame ones, dropping some. This sample carries 210,000 or so clones, roughly 84% of them seen once, and the ten largest clones take roughly 0.22%. This clone was counted only a few times. Its antigen is not known. The chain is built from TRBV7-3 and TRBJ1-1; D might be TRBD1 (5 bases). Sequenced: PBMCs. This TCR was sampled from a girl aged 2 to 9 in good health and CMV-seronegative. For the CDR3, the DNA is TGTGCCAGCAGCCAGGGTGGGAACACTGAAGCTTTCTTT. It yields the protein CASSQGGNTEAFF.